One sample yielded the 25 T cell receptor beta chains listed below, sequenced in a study of T-cell reconstitution after alpha-beta-depleted transplantation in children. The TCRbeta library incorporated unique molecular identifiers. TCRdb redid the calling of the PCR reads with MiXCR, one entry per CDR3 protein. This repertoire shows approximately 500,000 distinct CDR3 sequences, 10% found once; its top ten account for around 2.2%. The sample consisted of PBMCs, taken before TCRalphabeta/CD19-depleted stem cell transplant. These receptors all come from a child aged 2 to 10 with inherited bone marrow failure, due to receive a stem cell transplant.

This clonotype showed up many times. This rearrangement joins TRBV12-3 or TRBV12-4 to TRBJ2-1, with TRBD2 matching 8 bases. Trimming took 4 bases from V and 15 from J; bases not matched to a gene: 14. CDR3 size: 14 residues. CDR3 sequence: CASSSSRGAGVRFF. CDR3 bases: TGTGCCAGCAGTTCCTCGCGGGGGGCGGGAGTTCGGTTCTTC.

This rearrangement joins TRBV28 to TRBJ2-7, with 11 bases matching TRBD2. This CDR3 has 16 residues. Germline CDR1 is MDHEN and CDR2 is SYDVKM. V shed 9 bases and J 4 bases; nucleotides not matched to a gene: 14. CDR3 protein: CASTASPGLAAYEQYF. The CDR3 DNA reads TGTGCCAGTACGGCTTCCCCGGGACTAGCGGCTTACGAGCAGTACTTC.

This clonotype was seen a few times. Just one base apart from a much larger clone, this may be a read error. The V and J genes are TRBV20-1 and TRBJ2-3, with D perhaps TRBD1 (7 bases). There are 17 residues in the CDR3. The germline V gene has CDR1 DFQATT and CDR2 SNEGSKA (reference sequence). This CDR3 reads CCAIGGGIAVFTDTQYF. CDR3 sequence (DNA): TGCTGTGCGATAGGGGGCGGGATAGCTGTTTTCACAGATACGCAGTATTTT.

A remark on this clonotype: The junction does not match germline at one end; this may be a read error. The genes are TRBV12-3 or TRBV12-4 and TRBJ2-2; TRBD2 might be the D (6 bases). This CDR3 region has 19 residues. CDR3 loop: CAISFAAGRGRRNTGELFF. DNA for the CDR3: TGTGCCATCAGTTTCGCCGCAGGTCGGGGGAGGAGGAACACCGGGGAGCTGTTTTTT.

This clonotype was seen only a few times. The chain couples TRBV12-3 or TRBV12-4 to TRBJ1-5; tentative D call: TRBD1 (6 bases). The CDR3 extends over 14 amino acids. The ends were cut back, 4 bases at V and 4 bases at J, with 11 bases in the middle. The CDR3 nucleotides are TGTGCCAGCAGTTGGTGGGACACGAATCAGCCCCAGCATTTT. This translates into CASSWWDTNQPQHF.

This clonotype was counted ten times or more. V gene TRBV20-1 combines with J gene TRBJ2-3; TRBD1 might be the D (6 bases). CDR1 is DFQATT, CDR2 SNEGSKA, per germline (reference sequence). The CDR3 is made up of 14 amino acids. Trimming removed 3 bases from V and 2 bases from J, with 12 bases in between. CDR3 DNA sequence: TGCAGTGCTAGGTATGCAGGGGCCACAGATACGCAGTATTTT. It yields the protein CSARYAGATDTQYF.

This sequence joins TRBV5-4 and TRBJ2-1, with unresolved D. Germline V lookup: CDR1 SGHNT, CDR2 YYREEE (reference sequence). Trimming took off 6 bases at V and 0 bases at J, with 13 bases between the two ends. There are 15 residues in the CDR3. The CDR3 region is CASNFGASSYNEQFF. CDR3 nucleotide sequence: TGTGCCAGCAATTTTGGAGCCTCCTCCTACAATGAGCAGTTCTTC.

As for this clonotype: A read error may be the cause here, since a much bigger clone is one base away. The CDR3 coding sequence is TGTGCCAGCAGTTATGCTCGGGATGGTTTCCCCGGGGAGCTGTTTTTT. Protein: CASSYARDGFPGELFF. The chain uses TRBV6-2 or TRBV6-3 and TRBJ2-2; perhaps TRBD2 as D (5 bases). Germline lookup yields CDR1 MNHEY and CDR2 SVGEGT. Trimming shortened V by 3 bases and J by 6 bases, and 17 bases separated the two germline ends. CDR3 length: 16 residues.

This clonotype has at least ten counts. This rearrangement joins TRBV12-3 or TRBV12-4 to TRBJ1-5, with 8 positions matching TRBD1. This CDR3 region has 18 residues. V shed 5 bases and J 4 bases; nucleotides not matched to a gene: 16. CDR3 DNA sequence: TGTGCCAGCAGTCCAATCGGGTGGGGACAGGTTTTAAATCAGCCCCAGCATTTT. Protein product: CASSPIGWGQVLNQPQHF.

The genes are TRBV7-9 and TRBJ1-4, with D uncertain. CDR3 length equals 16 residues. Germline-derived CDR1 and CDR2 are SEHNR and FQNEAQ (reference sequence). V shed 0 bases and J shed 8 bases, with 16 bases lying between them. CDR3 sequence: CASSLARGELREKLFF. The CDR3 DNA follows: TGTGCCAGCAGCTTAGCGCGTGGGGAGTTGCGAGAAAAACTGTTTTTT.

This clonotype was seen many times. The chain employs TRBV12-3 or TRBV12-4 and TRBJ2-1, with 9 bases that match TRBD2. V shed 4 bases and J 2 bases; nucleotides not matched to a gene: 12. This CDR3 is 18 amino acids long. The CDR3: CASSSLAGEPGPYNEQFF. The CDR3 DNA reads TGTGCCAGCAGTTCTTTAGCGGGAGAACCTGGGCCCTACAATGAGCAGTTCTTC.

With respect to this clonotype: A much more abundant neighbour one base away suggests this may be a read error. The chain links TRBV6-1 to TRBJ2-7; no clear D. In germline, CDR1 is MNHNS, CDR2 SASEGT. There are 15 residues in the CDR3. CDR3 protein: CASSKSRDPSYVQYF. The CDR3 bases are TGTGCCAGCAGTAAATCACGCGACCCTTCCTACGTGCAGTACTTC.

There are many counts of this clonotype. The V and J genes are TRBV18 and TRBJ1-2; D is undetermined. The CDR3 runs to 14 residues. Trimming pared 3 bases from V and 7 bases from J, leaving 15 bases between. Germline assignment: CDR1 KGHSH and CDR2 LQKENI. CDR3 in DNA: TGTGCCAGCTCACCCGCGACAACCTGGGGTGGCTACACCTTC. Its protein product is CASSPATTWGGYTF.

The table lists this clonotype with many counts. The J gene is TRBJ2-5, the V gene TRBV7-2, with 7 bases matching TRBD2. CDR3 length: 15 amino acids. The germline gives CDR1 SGHTA, CDR2 FQGNSA. V shed 2 bases, J shed 5 bases, and the junction held 8 bases outside the gene matches. CDR3 nucleotide sequence: TGTGCCAGCAGCTTACTTCATTGGGAGGGGGAGACCCAGTACTTC. This translates into CASSLLHWEGETQYF.

This clonotype has a handful of counts. V and J are TRBV6-1 and TRBJ2-3; D possibly matches TRBD1 or TRBD2 (5 bases each). The CDR3 runs 15 residues. The germline V and J ends were trimmed by 7 bases and 6 bases, with 20 bases remaining between them. CDR1 is MNHNS and CDR2 is SASEGT in the germline V gene. CDR3 amino acids: CASTQTGPRPDTQYF. In DNA form, the CDR3 reads TGTGCCAGCACCCAAACGGGACCTCGGCCCGATACGCAGTATTTT.

This clonotype was seen repeatedly, ten times or more. V is TRBV12-3 or TRBV12-4 and J is TRBJ2-7; 7 bases are shared with TRBD1. This CDR3 is built from 14 residues. V gave up 5 bases and J gave up 0 bases; unmatched junction bases: 4. The CDR3 sequence is CASSPGQVSYEQYF. CDR3 sequence (DNA): TGTGCCAGCAGTCCTGGACAGGTCTCCTACGAGCAGTACTTC.

This clonotype was counted at least ten times. The chain recombines TRBV20-1 with TRBJ2-5; 9 bases line up with TRBD1. The CDR3 runs to 16 residues. Per the germline V gene, CDR1 is DFQATT and CDR2 is SNEGSKA (reference sequence). J was trimmed by 2 bases and V by 5 bases; bases with no gene match: 12. The CDR3 sequence is CSAAKGDRGYQETQYF. For the CDR3, the DNA is TGCAGTGCTGCTAAAGGCGACAGGGGGTATCAAGAGACCCAGTACTTC.

At least ten counts were recorded for this clonotype. The rearrangement links TRBV28 to TRBJ1-5; D unresolved. The V end was cut by 7 bases, the J end by 1 base, with 8 bases between. Germline CDR1 MDHEN, CDR2 SYDVKM. CDR3 length equals 13 residues. As DNA, the CDR3 is TGTGCCAGCAAGTGGGTGAGCAATCAGCCCCAGCATTTT. It encodes CASKWVSNQPQHF.

Regarding this clonotype: This could be a read error, since a much larger clone is one nucleotide away. The V gene is TRBV6-2 or TRBV6-3, the J gene TRBJ2-1, with 12 bases matching TRBD2. The CDR3 runs 18 residues. CDR1 and CDR2 (germline): MNHEY, SVGEGT. Trimming took 2 bases from V and 8 from J; bases not matched to a gene: 13. The CDR3 bases are TGTGCCAGCAGTTACCCTAGCGGGAGGGCCATGCAGTCGGATGAGCAGTTCTTC. It translates to CASSYPSGRAMQSDEQFF.

The chain combines TRBV25-1 with TRBJ2-3; 13 bases agree with TRBD2. Losses at the gene ends were 8 bases for V and 4 bases for J; bases not matched to a gene: 6. Germline V gene lookup returns CDR1 MGHDK and CDR2 SYGVNS. This CDR3 contains 15 residues. CDR3 bases: TGTGCCAGCGACGGACTAGCGGGAGTCCCAGATACGCAGTATTTT. Its translation: CASDGLAGVPDTQYF. Based on the CDR3 plus reference TRBV25-1 and TRBJ2-3, the full variable domain is EADIYQTPRYLVIGTGKKITLECSQTMGHDKMYWYQQDPGMELHLIHYSYGVNSTEKGDLSSESTVSRIRTEHFPLTLESARPSHTSQYLCASDGLAGVPDTQYFGPGTRLTVL.

This clonotype was recorded at least ten times. This chain connects TRBV4-3 to TRBJ2-3; 10 nucleotides agree with TRBD2. V shed 0 bases and J 0 bases; nucleotides not matched to a gene: 9. Germline CDR1 is LGHNA and CDR2 is YSLEER. The CDR3 contains 19 residues. CDR3: CASSQESSGGISSTDTQYF. The CDR3 nucleotides read TGCGCCAGCAGCCAAGAGTCTAGCGGGGGAATCTCTAGCACAGATACGCAGTATTTT.

This clonotype was recorded many times. The genes are TRBV10-3 and TRBJ2-7; D is tentatively TRBD1 or TRBD2 (5 bases each). The V end lost 4 bases, the J end lost 5 bases, and 15 bases lay between the germline ends. Germline lookup yields CDR1 ENHRY and CDR2 SYGVKD. The CDR3 sequence is 14 residues long. The CDR3 spells CAISGSVRDDEQYF. As DNA, the CDR3 is TGTGCCATCAGTGGGTCAGTCAGGGACGACGAGCAGTACTTC.

This clonotype was counted many times. The chain is built from TRBV5-6 and TRBJ2-7, with D possibly being TRBD2 (5 bases). Per germline, CDR1 SGHDT and CDR2 YYEEEE. The CDR3 runs 11 residues. Trimming cost V 7 bases and J 2 bases, with 7 bases left between them. The CDR3 region is CASGSTYEQYF. The CDR3 DNA sequence: TGTGCCAGCGGGAGCACCTACGAGCAGTACTTC.

Ten or more counts support this clonotype. The chain combines TRBV4-1 with TRBJ2-7, with D maybe TRBD2 (5 bases). CDR1 is MGHRA, CDR2 YSYEKL, per germline. The CDR3 loop spans 15 amino acids. V was cut by 0 bases and J by 3 bases, with 12 bases left in between. The CDR3 DNA is TGCGCCAGCAGCCAAGAGTGGCGGGCGAGCTACGAGCAGTACTTC. Translated: CASSQEWRASYEQYF.

This clonotype has a count of ten or more. This sequence joins TRBV7-9 and TRBJ1-2, with TRBD1 identical over 7 bases. Per the germline V gene, CDR1 is SEHNR and CDR2 is FQNEAQ (reference sequence). The CDR3 extends over 16 amino acids. The ends lost 0 bases at V and 5 bases at J; junction bases unmatched: 9. This CDR3 reads CASSLAPQGDTYGYTF. The CDR3 nucleotides are TGTGCCAGCAGCTTAGCGCCCCAGGGGGACACTTATGGCTACACCTTC.